This is a list of T cell receptor beta chains from one sample in a study of blood T cell repertoires in COVID-19. Generated by immunoSEQ multiplex PCR, the TCRdb table keeps only in-frame clones and is missing some. The sample has about 240,000 clones; roughly 80% are singletons. The sample taken for sequencing was PBMCs or T cells enriched from blood (not recorded which). Every receptor here comes from a woman aged 40-49 years who had been exposed to COVID-19. Both conserved end residues are part of each CDR3. A D gene is named only where the DNA matches it firmly. Size values are once, few and many counts, or a class for expanded clones, and some rows have none.

V: TRBV5-1; size: -; length: 14; J: TRBJ2-1; D: -; DNA: TGCGCCAGCAGCTTAAGGACAGATAGGGGAGAGCAGTTCTTC; CDR3: CASSLRTDRGEQFF
V: TRBV12-3/TRBV12-4; size: -; length: 12; J: TRBJ1-5; D: -; DNA: TGTGCCAGCAGCCGGAGTGATCAGCCCCAGCATTTT; CDR3: CASSRSDQPQHF
V: TRBV5-8; size: -; length: 14; J: TRBJ2-5; D: -; DNA: TGTGCCAGCAGCTTGTCGGGGGATCTGGAGACCCAGTACTTC; CDR3: CASSLSGDLETQYF
V: TRBV3-1/TRBV3-2; size: -; length: 13; J: TRBJ2-3; D: -; DNA: TGTGCCAGCAGCCCTATAAGCACAGATACGCAGTATTTT; CDR3: CASSPISTDTQYF
V: TRBV28; size: -; length: 16; J: TRBJ2-5; D: TRBD2; DNA: TGTGCCAGCAGTTCAATTCTAGCGGGCATCCAAGAGACCCAGTACTTC; CDR3: CASSSILAGIQETQYF
V: TRBV7-8; size: -; length: 13; J: TRBJ1-1; D: -; DNA: TGTGCCAGCAGCTTAGGGTTGCGGTCTGAAGCTTTCTTT; CDR3: CASSLGLRSEAFF
V: TRBV7-9; size: -; length: 14; J: TRBJ1-1; D: TRBD1; DNA: TGTGCCAGCAGCCTGGGACAGGGCGAAACTGAAGCTTTCTTT; CDR3: CASSLGQGETEAFF
V: TRBV5-1; size: -; length: 18; J: TRBJ2-3; D: TRBD2; DNA: TGCGCCAGCAGCTTGGAGGGACTAGCGGGGGGGCCCCCAGATACGCAGTATTTT; CDR3: CASSLEGLAGGPPDTQYF
V: TRBV11-1; size: -; length: 12; J: TRBJ2-5; D: -; DNA: TGTGCCAGCAGCTCTGGCGGGGAGACCCAGTACTTC; CDR3: CASSSGGETQYF
V: TRBV7-3; size: -; length: 16; J: TRBJ2-7; D: TRBD2; DNA: TGTGCCAGCAGCTTAACGCCCCTAGCGGGGGTGCCGGAGCAGTACTTC; CDR3: CASSLTPLAGVPEQYF
V: TRBV5-1; size: few; length: 13; J: TRBJ1-2; D: TRBD1; DNA: TGCGCCAGCAGCTTACCCACAGGGGATGGCTACACCTTC; CDR3: CASSLPTGDGYTF